The 4 T cell receptor beta chains below were found in one sample sequenced in a study of molecular identifiers for immune sequencing clone quantification. Via MiXCR, TCRdb re-called the PCR reads, giving one row per CDR3 protein. The sample gives over 550,000 distinct CDR3 sequences, around 25% of which show up once; 0.7% to 0.95% is in the top ten. Sequenced: naive CD8+ T cells from blood, with Jurkat cell RNA spiked in. Subset specified: FACS-sorted CD8+CD4-CCR7+CD45RA+ naive T cells. The receptor set was obtained from a human donor in good health. Some libraries in this study had Jurkat cell RNA spiked in.

This clonotype was seen more than once but under ten times. This chain connects TRBV28 to TRBJ2-7; tentative D call: TRBD1 (6 bases). From germline, CDR1 is MDHEN and CDR2 SYDVKM. Trimming pared 5 bases from V and 6 bases from J, leaving 17 bases between. The CDR3 runs 14 residues. For the CDR3, the DNA is TGTGCCAGCAGTCGAAAGGACAGCTTTGGCGAGCAGTACTTC. It specifies CASSRKDSFGEQYF.

This clonotype occurred many times. The chain recombines TRBV12-3 or TRBV12-4 with TRBJ1-3, with 9 positions matching TRBD1. The CDR3 has 14 residues. With V trimmed by 5 bases and J by 6 bases, 5 bases remained unmatched. The CDR3 sequence is CASSRTGEENTIYF. The CDR3 nucleotides are TGTGCCAGCAGTCGGACAGGGGAGGAAAACACCATATATTTT.

V usage is TRBV6-5 and J usage is TRBJ1-6, with a possible D match to TRBD1 (5 bases). Germline V gene sequence: CDR1 MNHEY, CDR2 SVGAGI. This CDR3 region has 14 residues. Trimming pared 0 bases from V and 13 bases from J, leaving 13 bases between. The CDR3 here is CASSYSTAGFPLHF. DNA of the CDR3: TGTGCCAGCAGTTACTCGACAGCAGGGTTTCCCCTCCACTTT.

To note about this clonotype: This may be a read error: a much more frequent sequence differs by one nucleotide. This sequence joins TRBV6-2 or TRBV6-3 and TRBJ2-7; D gene ambiguous. Germline V gene sequence: CDR1 MNHEY, CDR2 SVGEGT. V was clipped by 4 bases and J by 5 bases, with 9 bases between them. The CDR3 is 12 residues long. The DNA of the CDR3 is TGTGCCAGCAGTTGCTCATGGGACGAGCAGTACTTC. Amino acids: CASSCSWDEQYF.